The sample holds many counts of the clone carrying this T cell receptor beta chain. This sample was included in a study of neurological immune-mediated disorders. 5'RACE generated cDNA with 10-nucleotide random UMIs. One entry per CDR3 protein, called by TCRdb with MiXCR from the 5' RACE reads. In the table there are approximately 53,000 distinct CDR3 sequences, 10% of which are singletons. Time point: longitudinal time-point 1 (baseline). Volunteers from a blood bank in Maryland, USA, constituted the healthy controls. The V end was cut by 5 bases, the J end by 7 bases, with 14 bases between. This CDR3 is built from 12 residues. Germline V lookup: CDR1 DFQATT, CDR2 SNEGSKA (reference sequence).

The chain joins TRBV20-1 to TRBJ1-1, with D perhaps matching TRBD1 (5 bases). The material sequenced was PBMCs. The clonotype was recovered from a woman aged 40 to 50 in good health. DNA of the CDR3: TGCAGTGCTTTTATATCAGGGTTTGAAGCTTTCTTT. Translation gives CSAFISGFEAFF.